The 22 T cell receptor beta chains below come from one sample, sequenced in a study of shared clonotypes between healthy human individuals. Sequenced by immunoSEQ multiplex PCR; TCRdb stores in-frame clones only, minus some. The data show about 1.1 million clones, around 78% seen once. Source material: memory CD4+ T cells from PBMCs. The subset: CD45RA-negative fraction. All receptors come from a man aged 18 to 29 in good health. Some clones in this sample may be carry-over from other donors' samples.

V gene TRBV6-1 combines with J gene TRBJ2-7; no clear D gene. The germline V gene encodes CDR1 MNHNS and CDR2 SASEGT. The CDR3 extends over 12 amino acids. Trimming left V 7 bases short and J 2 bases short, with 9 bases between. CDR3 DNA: TGTGCCAGCAAGGGCGGCACCTACGAGCAGTACTTC. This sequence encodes CASKGGTYEQYF.

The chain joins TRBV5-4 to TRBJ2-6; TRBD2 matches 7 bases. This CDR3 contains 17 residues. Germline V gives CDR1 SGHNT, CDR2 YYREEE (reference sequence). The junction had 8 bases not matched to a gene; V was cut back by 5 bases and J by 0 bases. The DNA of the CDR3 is TGTGCCAGCAGTTGGACTAGTCCCGGCTCTGGGGCCAACGTCCTGACTTTC. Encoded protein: CASSWTSPGSGANVLTF.

CDR3 sequence: CASSLGLALETQFF. The CDR3 nucleotides read TGTGCCAGCAGCTTGGGGCTAGCGCTAGAGACCCAGTTCTTC. The genes are TRBV7-2 and TRBJ2-1, with D possibly matching TRBD2 (6 bases). Germline V gives CDR1 SGHTA, CDR2 FQGNSA. The length of the CDR3 is 14 residues. V gave up 3 bases and J gave up 13 bases, with 19 bases separating them.

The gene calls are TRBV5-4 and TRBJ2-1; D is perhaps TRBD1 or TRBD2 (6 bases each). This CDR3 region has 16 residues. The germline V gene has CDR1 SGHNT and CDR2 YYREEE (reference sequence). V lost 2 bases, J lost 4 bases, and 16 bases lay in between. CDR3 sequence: CASSFYKGGGYNEQFF. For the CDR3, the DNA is TGTGCCAGCAGCTTTTACAAGGGGGGAGGATACAATGAGCAGTTCTTC. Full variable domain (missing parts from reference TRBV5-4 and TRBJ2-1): ETGVTQSPTHLIKTRGQQVTLRCSSQSGHNTVSWYQQALGQGPQFIFQYYREEENGRGNFPPRFSGLQFPNYSSELNVNALELDDSALYLCASSFYKGGGYNEQFFGPGTRLTVL.

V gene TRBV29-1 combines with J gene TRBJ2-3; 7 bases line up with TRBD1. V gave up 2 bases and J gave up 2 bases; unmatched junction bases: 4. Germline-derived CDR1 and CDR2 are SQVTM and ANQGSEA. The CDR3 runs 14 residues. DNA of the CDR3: TGCAGCGTTGAACGGGACAGACCCACAGATACGCAGTATTTT. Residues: CSVERDRPTDTQYF.

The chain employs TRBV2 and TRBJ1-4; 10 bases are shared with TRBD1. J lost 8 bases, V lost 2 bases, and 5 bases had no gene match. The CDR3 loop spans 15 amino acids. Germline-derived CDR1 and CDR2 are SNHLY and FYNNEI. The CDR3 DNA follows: TGTGCCAGCAGTGAAAGGGACAGGGGAGGGGAAAAACTGTTTTTT. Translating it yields CASSERDRGGEKLFF.

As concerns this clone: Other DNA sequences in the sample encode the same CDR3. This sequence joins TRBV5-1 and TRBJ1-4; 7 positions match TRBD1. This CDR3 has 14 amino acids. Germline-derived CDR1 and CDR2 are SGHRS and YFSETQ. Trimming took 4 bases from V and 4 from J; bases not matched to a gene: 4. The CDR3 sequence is CASSLGQYNEKLFF. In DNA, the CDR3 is TGCGCCAGCAGCCTGGGACAGTATAATGAAAAACTGTTTTTT.

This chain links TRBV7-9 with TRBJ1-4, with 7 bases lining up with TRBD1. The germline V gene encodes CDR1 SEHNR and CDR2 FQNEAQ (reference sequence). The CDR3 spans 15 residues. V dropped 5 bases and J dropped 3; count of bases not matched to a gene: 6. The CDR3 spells CASSVSGGANEKLFF. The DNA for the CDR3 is TGTGCCAGCAGCGTCTCAGGGGGTGCTAATGAAAAACTGTTTTTT. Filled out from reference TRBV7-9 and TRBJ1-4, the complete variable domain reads DTGVSQNPRHKITKRGQNVTFRCDPISEHNRLYWYRQTLGQGPEFLTYFQNEAQLEKSRLLSDRFSAERPKGSFSTLEIQRTEQGDSAMYLCASSVSGGANEKLFFGSGTQLSVL.

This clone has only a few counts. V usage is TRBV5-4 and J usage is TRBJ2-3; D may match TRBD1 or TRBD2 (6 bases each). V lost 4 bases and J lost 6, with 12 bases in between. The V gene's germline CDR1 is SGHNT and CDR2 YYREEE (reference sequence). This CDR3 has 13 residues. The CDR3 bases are TGTGCCAGCAGCCCCCTAGGGGGGGATACGCAGTATTTT. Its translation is CASSPLGGDTQYF.

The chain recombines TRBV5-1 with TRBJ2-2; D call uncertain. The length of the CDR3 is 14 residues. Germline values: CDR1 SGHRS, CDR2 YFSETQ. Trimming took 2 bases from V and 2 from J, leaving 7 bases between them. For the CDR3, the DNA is TGCGCCAGCAGCTTTCGGGTTAACACCGGGGAGCTGTTTTTT. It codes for CASSFRVNTGELFF.

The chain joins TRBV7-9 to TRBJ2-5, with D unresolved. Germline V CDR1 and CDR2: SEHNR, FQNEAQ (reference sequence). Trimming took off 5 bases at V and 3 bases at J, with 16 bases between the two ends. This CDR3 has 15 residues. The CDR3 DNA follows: TGTGCCAGCAGCCGGAGAGGTTCAGAAGAAGAGACCCAGTACTTC. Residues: CASSRRGSEEETQYF. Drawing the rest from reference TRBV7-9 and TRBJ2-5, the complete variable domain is DTGVSQNPRHKITKRGQNVTFRCDPISEHNRLYWYRQTLGQGPEFLTYFQNEAQLEKSRLLSDRFSAERPKGSFSTLEIQRTEQGDSAMYLCASSRRGSEEETQYFGPGTRLLVL.

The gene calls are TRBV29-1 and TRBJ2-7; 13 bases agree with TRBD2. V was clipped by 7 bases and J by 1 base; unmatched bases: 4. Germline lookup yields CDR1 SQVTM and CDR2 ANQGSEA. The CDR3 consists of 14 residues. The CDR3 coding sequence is TGCAGCGCCCAGGGACTAGCGGGGTCCTACGAGCAGTACTTC. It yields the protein CSAQGLAGSYEQYF.

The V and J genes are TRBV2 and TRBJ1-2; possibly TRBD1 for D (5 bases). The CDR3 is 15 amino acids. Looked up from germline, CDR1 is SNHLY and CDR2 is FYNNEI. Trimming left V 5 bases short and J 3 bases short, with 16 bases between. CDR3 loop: CASSPFRALDYGYTF. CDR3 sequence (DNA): TGTGCCAGCAGTCCCTTCAGGGCTTTGGACTATGGCTACACCTTC.

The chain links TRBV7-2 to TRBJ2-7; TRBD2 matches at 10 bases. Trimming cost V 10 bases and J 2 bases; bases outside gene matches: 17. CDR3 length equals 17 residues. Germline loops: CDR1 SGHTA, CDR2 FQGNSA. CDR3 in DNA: TGTGCCACCGCCAAGAGACTAGCGGGTAGGCTCACCTACGAGCAGTACTTC. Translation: CATAKRLAGRLTYEQYF. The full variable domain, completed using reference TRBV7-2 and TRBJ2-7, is GAGVSQSPSNKVTEKGKDVELRCDPISGHTALYWYRQSLGQGLEFLIYFQGNSAPDKSGLPSDRFSAERTGGSVSTLTIQRTQQEDSAVYLCATAKRLAGRLTYEQYFGPGTRLTVT.

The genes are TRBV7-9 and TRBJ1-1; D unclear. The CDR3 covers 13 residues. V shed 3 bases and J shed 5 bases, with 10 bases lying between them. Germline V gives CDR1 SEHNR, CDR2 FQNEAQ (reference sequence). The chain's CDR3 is CASSFGGRTEAFF. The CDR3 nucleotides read TGTGCCAGCAGCTTTGGTGGACGGACTGAAGCTTTCTTT.

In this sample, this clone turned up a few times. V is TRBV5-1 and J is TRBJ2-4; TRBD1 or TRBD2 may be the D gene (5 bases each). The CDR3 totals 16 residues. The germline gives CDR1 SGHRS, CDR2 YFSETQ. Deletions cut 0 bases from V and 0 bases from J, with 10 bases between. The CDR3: CASSLGGAVAKNIQYF. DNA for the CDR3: TGCGCCAGCAGCTTGGGAGGGGCGGTAGCCAAAAACATTCAGTACTTC. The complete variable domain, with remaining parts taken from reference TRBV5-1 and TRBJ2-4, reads KAGVTQTPRYLIKTRGQQVTLSCSPISGHRSVSWYQQTPGQGLQFLFEYFSETQRNKGNFPGRFSGRQFSNSRSEMNVSTLELGDSALYLCASSLGGAVAKNIQYFGAGTRLSVL.

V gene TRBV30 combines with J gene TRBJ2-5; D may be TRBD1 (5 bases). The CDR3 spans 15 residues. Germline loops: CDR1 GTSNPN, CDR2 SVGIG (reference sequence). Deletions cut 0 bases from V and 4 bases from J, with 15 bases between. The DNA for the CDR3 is TGTGCCTGGAGTGTAGGGGCAGGGAAAGGAGAGACCCAGTACTTC. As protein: CAWSVGAGKGETQYF.

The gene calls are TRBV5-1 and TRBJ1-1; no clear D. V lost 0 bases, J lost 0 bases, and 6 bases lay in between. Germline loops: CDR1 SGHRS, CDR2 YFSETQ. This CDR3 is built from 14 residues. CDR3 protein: CASSLEEMNTEAFF. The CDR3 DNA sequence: TGCGCCAGCAGCTTGGAAGAGATGAACACTGAAGCTTTCTTT.

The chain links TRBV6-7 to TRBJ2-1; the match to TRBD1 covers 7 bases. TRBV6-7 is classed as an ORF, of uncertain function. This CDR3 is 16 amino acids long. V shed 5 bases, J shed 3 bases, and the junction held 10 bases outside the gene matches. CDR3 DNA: TGTGCCAGCAGTCCCTGGACAGGAGTATACTACAATGAGCAGTTCTTC. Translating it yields CASSPWTGVYYNEQFF.

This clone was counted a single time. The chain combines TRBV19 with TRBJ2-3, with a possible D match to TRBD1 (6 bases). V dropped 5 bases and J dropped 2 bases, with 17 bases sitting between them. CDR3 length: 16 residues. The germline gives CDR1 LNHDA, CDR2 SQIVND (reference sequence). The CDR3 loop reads CASSDRGQLYTDTQYF. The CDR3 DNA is TGTGCCAGTAGTGACCGAGGACAGTTGTACACAGATACGCAGTATTTT.

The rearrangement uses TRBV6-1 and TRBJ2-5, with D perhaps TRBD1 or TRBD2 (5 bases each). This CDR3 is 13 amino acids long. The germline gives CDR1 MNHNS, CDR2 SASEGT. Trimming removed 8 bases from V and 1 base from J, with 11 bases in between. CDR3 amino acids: CASQFGTQETQYF. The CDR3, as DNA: TGTGCCAGCCAGTTCGGGACCCAAGAGACCCAGTACTTC.

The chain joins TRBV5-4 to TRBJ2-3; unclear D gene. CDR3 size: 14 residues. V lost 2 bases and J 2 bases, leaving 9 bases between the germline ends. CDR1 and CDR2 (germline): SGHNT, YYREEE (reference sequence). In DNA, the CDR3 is TGTGCCAGCAGCTTTAATAGCCCCACAGATACGCAGTATTTT. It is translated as CASSFNSPTDTQYF.